The rows below give T cell receptor beta chains drawn from one sample of a study of blood T cell repertoires in COVID-19. Sequencing was performed with immunoSEQ multiplex PCR; in TCRdb, only in-frame clones are kept and a portion is missing. The data show fewer than 250,000 clones, with around 85% seen just once and 3.5% to 4% held by the top ten. The source material was PBMCs or T cells enriched from blood (not recorded which). All receptors derive from a woman aged 40 to 55 with acute COVID-19. The CDR3 runs from the conserved cysteine through the conserved F or W. The order of the fields is CDR3 DNA, CDR3 protein, J gene, V gene, D gene. A D gene is named only where the DNA matches it firmly.

TGTGCCAGCAGTGAGGACAGCAAAAAAACAGATACGCAGTATTTT,CASSEDSKKTDTQYF,TRBJ2-3,TRBV25-1,.
TGCGCCAGCAGTTACCGGGACAGTAATGAAAAACTGTTTTTT,CASSYRDSNEKLFF,TRBJ1-4,TRBV23-1,TRBD1
TGTGCCAGCAGCCGTTACGGGTACGAGCAGTACTTC,CASSRYGYEQYF,TRBJ2-7,TRBV2,.
TGTGCCAGCAGTTTACTCAGGAATCAGCCCCAGCATTTT,CASSLLRNQPQHF,TRBJ1-5,TRBV27,.
TGCGCCAGCAGAGAGCTAGCATCCTACAATGAGCAGTTCTTC,CASRELASYNEQFF,TRBJ2-1,TRBV5-1,.
TGTGCCAGCAGCCGGGCCATCGGGGGTTTTGTAGGAGAGACCCAGTACTTC,CASSRAIGGFVGETQYF,TRBJ2-5,TRBV7-7,.
TGTGCCAGCATTTTCGGGACAGGCTCCTACGAGCAGTACTTC,CASIFGTGSYEQYF,TRBJ2-7,TRBV2,TRBD1
TGTGCCAGCAGCTTGCGGCAGGATACGTCTAACTATGGCTACACCTTC,CASSLRQDTSNYGYTF,TRBJ1-2,TRBV5-5,.
TGTGCCAGCAGTTTTAATGTAGGGGCCGGGGAGCTGTTTTTT,CASSFNVGAGELFF,TRBJ2-2,TRBV27,.
TGCAGCGTCCGGGCATCAGGGGGGATTAATGAAAAACTGTTTTTT,CSVRASGGINEKLFF,TRBJ1-4,TRBV29-1,TRBD1